This TCR beta chain was obtained from a study of cytomegalovirus exposure and HLA in healthy donors. Study observations and caveats: Earlier analysis found most TCR beta V segments productive about 87% or about 30% of the time.

Researchers ran the PCR with 60 Vbeta and 13 Jbeta primers. Clones were sequenced by immunoSEQ multiplex PCR, and TCRdb holds only the in-frame ones, with some missing. The data hold roughly 150,000 clones, with 81% observed a single time. This clone was observed a handful of times. What it recognizes is unknown. V lost 0 bases, J lost 1 base, and 15 bases lay in between. This CDR3 has 17 amino acids. Germline V gives CDR1 SQVTM, CDR2 ANQGSEA. The TCR comes from a woman between 18 and 29 years old in good health and CMV-seronegative. Sequencing was carried out using PBMCs. V is TRBV29-1 and J is TRBJ2-2; the D is unclear. The CDR3: CSVEDVSTPENTGELFF. The CDR3 nucleotides read TGCAGCGTTGAAGATGTCTCCACACCCGAGAACACCGGGGAGCTGTTTTTT.